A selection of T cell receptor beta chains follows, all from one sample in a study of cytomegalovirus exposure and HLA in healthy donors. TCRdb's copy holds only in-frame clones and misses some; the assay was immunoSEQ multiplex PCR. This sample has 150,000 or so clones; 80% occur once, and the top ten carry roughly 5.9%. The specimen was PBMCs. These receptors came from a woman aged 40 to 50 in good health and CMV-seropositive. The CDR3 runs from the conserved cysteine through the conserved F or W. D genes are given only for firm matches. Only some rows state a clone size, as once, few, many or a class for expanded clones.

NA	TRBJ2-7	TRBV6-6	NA	CASSSGGQQYF	TGTGCCAGCAGTTCCGGTGGGCAGCAGTACTTC
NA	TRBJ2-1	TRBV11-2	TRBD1	CASSLVWTGGGNEQFF	TGTGCCAGCAGCTTAGTGTGGACAGGGGGCGGTAATGAGCAGTTCTTC
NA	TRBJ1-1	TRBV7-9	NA	CASSSGYSESFF	TGTGCCAGCAGCTCAGGGTATTCCGAATCTTTCTTT
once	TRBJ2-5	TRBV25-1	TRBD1	CASSDYGTGLWGTQYF	TGTGCCAGCAGTGACTACGGGACAGGGTTATGGGGGACCCAGTACTTC
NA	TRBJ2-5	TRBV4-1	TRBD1	CASSILGGQGQETQYF	TGCGCCAGCAGCATTCTTGGAGGACAGGGACAAGAGACCCAGTACTTC
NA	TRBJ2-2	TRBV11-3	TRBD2	CASSSPDLAGVPGELFF	TGTGCCAGCAGCAGCCCTGACCTAGCGGGAGTCCCCGGGGAGCTGTTTTTT
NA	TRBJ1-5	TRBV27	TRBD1	CASSSRGLTGVGSNQPQHF	TGTGCCAGCAGTAGCCGAGGTCTGACAGGGGTCGGTAGCAATCAGCCCCAGCATTTT
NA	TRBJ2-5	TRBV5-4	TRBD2	CASSRGLAGPQETQYF	TGTGCCAGCAGCCGAGGACTAGCGGGGCCCCAAGAGACCCAGTACTTC
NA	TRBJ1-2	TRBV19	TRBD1	CASSAFGTGGGGYTF	TGTGCCAGTAGTGCCTTCGGGACAGGGGGCGGCGGCTACACCTTC
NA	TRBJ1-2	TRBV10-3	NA	CAISSGREGYTF	TGTGCCATCAGTAGCGGCAGAGAGGGCTACACCTTC
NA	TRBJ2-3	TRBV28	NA	CASSSPIDRDTQYF	TGTGCCAGCAGTTCGCCGATTGACAGGGATACGCAGTATTTT
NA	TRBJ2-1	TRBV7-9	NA	CASSLTVSSYNEQFF	TGTGCCAGCAGCCTGACAGTGAGCTCCTACAATGAGCAGTTCTTC
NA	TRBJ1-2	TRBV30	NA	CALGFRQTNGYTF	TGTGCCTTGGGCTTTAGGCAGACGAATGGCTACACCTTC
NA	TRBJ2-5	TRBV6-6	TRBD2	CASSYPAGAGETQYF	TGTGCCAGCAGTTACCCAGCGGGAGCCGGAGAGACCCAGTACTTC
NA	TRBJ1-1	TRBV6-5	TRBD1	CASSYSIGQGGTEAFF	TGTGCCAGCAGTTACTCGATAGGACAGGGGGGGACTGAAGCTTTCTTT
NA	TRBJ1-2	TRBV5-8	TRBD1	CADTGGSLFGYTF	TGTGCCGACACAGGGGGATCGCTATTTGGCTACACCTTC
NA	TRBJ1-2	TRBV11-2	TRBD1	CASSSQGSYGYTF	TGTGCCAGCAGCTCACAGGGGTCCTATGGCTACACCTTC
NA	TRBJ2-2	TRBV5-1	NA	CASSLAFGELFF	TGCGCCAGCAGCTTGGCCTTCGGGGAGCTGTTTTTT
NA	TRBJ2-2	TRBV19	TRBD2	CASSGRVVGELFF	TGTGCCAGTAGCGGGAGGGTCGTCGGGGAGCTGTTTTTT
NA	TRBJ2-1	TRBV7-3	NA	CASSPRGSEQFF	TGTGCCAGCAGCCCTAGGGGGAGTGAGCAGTTCTTC
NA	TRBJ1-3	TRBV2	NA	CASSDWGASGNTIYF	TGTGCCAGCAGTGACTGGGGCGCTTCTGGAAACACCATATATTTT
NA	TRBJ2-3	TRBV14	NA	CASSRRQRPTDTQYF	TGTGCCAGCAGCAGGCGCCAGAGGCCCACAGATACGCAGTATTTT
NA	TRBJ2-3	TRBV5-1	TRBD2	CASRSGTSGGTDTQYF	TGCGCCAGCAGAAGCGGGACTAGCGGGGGCACAGATACGCAGTATTTT
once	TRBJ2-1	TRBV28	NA	CASSAPDGGYNEQFF	TGTGCCAGCAGCGCTCCGGACGGGGGATACAATGAGCAGTTCTTC
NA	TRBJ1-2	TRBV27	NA	CASREGVPQIAYGYTF	TGTGCCAGCAGAGAGGGAGTCCCTCAAATTGCCTACGGCTACACCTTC
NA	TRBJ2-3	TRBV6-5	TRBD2	CASGHGLATDTQYF	TGTGCCAGCGGCCACGGACTAGCGACAGATACGCAGTATTTT
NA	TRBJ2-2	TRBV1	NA	CTSSRITSGEYTGELFF	TGCACCAGCAGCCGGATCACTAGCGGGGAATACACCGGGGAGCTGTTTTTT
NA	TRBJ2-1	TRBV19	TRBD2	CASSISASGSIRYEQFF	TGTGCCAGTAGTATTTCGGCTAGCGGGAGTATCAGGTATGAGCAGTTCTTC
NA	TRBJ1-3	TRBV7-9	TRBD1	CASKTGGLGNTIYF	TGTGCCAGCAAGACAGGGGGCCTTGGAAACACCATATATTTT
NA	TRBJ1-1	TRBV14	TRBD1	CASSRRDRANTEAFF	TGTGCCAGCAGCCGCCGGGACAGGGCGAACACTGAAGCTTTCTTT
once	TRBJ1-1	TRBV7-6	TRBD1	CASSTGQPNTEAFF	TGTGCCAGCAGCACGGGACAGCCGAACACTGAAGCTTTCTTT